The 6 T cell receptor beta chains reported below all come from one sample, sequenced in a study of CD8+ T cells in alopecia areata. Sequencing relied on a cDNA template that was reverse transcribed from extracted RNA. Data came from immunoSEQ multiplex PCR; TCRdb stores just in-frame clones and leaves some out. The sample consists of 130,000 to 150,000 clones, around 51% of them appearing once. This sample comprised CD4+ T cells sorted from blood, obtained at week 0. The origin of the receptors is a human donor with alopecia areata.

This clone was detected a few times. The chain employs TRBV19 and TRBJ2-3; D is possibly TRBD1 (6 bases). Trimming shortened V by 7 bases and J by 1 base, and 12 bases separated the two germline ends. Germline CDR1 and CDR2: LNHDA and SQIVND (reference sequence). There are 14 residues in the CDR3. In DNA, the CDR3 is TGTGCCAGTACCCCCCGGACAGGCACAGATACGCAGTATTTT. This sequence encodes CASTPRTGTDTQYF.

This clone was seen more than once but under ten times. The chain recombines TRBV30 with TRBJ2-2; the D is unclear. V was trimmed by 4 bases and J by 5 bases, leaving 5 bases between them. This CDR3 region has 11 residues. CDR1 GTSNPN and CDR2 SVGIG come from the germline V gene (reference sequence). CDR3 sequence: CAWIGTGELFF. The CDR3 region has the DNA TGTGCCTGGATCGGGACCGGGGAGCTGTTTTTT. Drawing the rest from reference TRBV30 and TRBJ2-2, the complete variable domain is SQTIHQWPATLVQPVGSPLSLECTVEGTSNPNLYWYRQAAGRGLQLLFYSVGIGQISSEVPQNLSASRPQDRQFILSSKKLLLSDSGFYLCAWIGTGELFFGEGSRLTVL.

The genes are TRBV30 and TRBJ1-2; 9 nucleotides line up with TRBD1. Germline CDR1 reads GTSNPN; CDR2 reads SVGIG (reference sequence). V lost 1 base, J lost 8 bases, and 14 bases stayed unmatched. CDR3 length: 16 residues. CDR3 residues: CAWSGPGTGFLRGYTF. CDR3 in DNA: TGTGCCTGGAGTGGACCCGGGACAGGGTTTTTGAGGGGCTACACCTTC.

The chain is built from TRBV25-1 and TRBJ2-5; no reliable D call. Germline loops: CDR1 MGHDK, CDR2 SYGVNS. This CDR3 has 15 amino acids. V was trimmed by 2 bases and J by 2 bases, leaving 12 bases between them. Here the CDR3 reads CASSEPLLLQETQYF. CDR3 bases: TGTGCCAGCAGTGAACCCCTACTCTTGCAAGAGACCCAGTACTTC.

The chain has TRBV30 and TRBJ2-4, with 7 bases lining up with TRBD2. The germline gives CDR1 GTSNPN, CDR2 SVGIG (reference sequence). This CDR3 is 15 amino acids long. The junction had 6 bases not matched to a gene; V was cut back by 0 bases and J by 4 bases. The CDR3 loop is CAWSVSSGAKNIQYF. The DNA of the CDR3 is TGTGCCTGGAGTGTATCGAGCGGGGCGAAAAACATTCAGTACTTC.

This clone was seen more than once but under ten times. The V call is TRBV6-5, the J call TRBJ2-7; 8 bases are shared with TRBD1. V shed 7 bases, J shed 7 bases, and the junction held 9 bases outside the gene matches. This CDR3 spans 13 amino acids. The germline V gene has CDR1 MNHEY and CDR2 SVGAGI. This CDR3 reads CASKGQGAGEQYF. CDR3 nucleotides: TGTGCCAGCAAGGGCCAGGGGGCCGGGGAGCAGTACTTC.